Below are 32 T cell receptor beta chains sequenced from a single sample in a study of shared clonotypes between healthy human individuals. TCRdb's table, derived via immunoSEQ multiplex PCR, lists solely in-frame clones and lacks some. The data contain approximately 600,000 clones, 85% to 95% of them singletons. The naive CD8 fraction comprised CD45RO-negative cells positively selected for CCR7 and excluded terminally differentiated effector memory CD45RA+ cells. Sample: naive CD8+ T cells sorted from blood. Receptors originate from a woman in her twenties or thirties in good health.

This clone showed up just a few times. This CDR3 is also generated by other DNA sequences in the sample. CDR3 DNA sequence: TGTGCCAGCAGCGTAGAAGGGAGCGAGCAGTACTTC. The encoded protein is CASSVEGSEQYF. The V and J genes are TRBV9 and TRBJ2-7; maybe TRBD2 (5 bases). Germline V gene sequence: CDR1 SGDLS, CDR2 YYNGEE. V lost 0 bases, J lost 6 bases, and 7 bases lay in between. The CDR3 covers 12 residues.

DNA of the CDR3: TGTGCCAGCAGTTTCGTACTAGCGGGAGGCTCCTACGAGCAGTACTTC. Translating it yields CASSFVLAGGSYEQYF. V usage is TRBV27 and J usage is TRBJ2-7; 12 bases align to TRBD2. The CDR3 has 16 amino acids. Germline V gene data show CDR1 as MNHEY and CDR2 as SMNVEV (reference sequence). Trimming took 3 bases from V and 0 from J; bases not matched to a gene: 3.

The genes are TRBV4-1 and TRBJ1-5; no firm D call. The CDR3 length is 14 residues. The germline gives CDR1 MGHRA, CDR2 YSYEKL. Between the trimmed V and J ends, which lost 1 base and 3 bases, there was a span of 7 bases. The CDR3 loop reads CASSQAGNNQPQHF. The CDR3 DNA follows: TGCGCCAGCAGCCAAGCGGGGAACAATCAGCCCCAGCATTTT.

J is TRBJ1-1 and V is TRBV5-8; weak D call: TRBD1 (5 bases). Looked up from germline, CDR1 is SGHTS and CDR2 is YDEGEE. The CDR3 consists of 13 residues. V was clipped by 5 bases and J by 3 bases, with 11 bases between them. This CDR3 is CASSPDRYTEAFF. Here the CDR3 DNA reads TGTGCCAGCAGTCCCGACAGATACACTGAAGCTTTCTTT.

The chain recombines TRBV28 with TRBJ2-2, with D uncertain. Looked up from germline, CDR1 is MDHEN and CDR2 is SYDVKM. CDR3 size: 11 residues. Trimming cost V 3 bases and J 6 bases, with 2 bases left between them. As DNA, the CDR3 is TGTGCCAGCAGTTTCGCCGGGGAGCTGTTTTTT. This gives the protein CASSFAGELFF.

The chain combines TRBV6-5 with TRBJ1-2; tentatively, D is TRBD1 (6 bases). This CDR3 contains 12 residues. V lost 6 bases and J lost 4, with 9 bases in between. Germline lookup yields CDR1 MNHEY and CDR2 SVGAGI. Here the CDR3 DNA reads TGTGCCAGCAGCGCGGACAGCTATGGCTACACCTTC. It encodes CASSADSYGYTF.

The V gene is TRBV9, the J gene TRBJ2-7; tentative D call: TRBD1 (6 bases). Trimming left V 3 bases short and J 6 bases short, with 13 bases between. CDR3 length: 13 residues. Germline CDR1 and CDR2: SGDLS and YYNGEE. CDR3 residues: CASSATGLGEQYF. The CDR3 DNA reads TGTGCCAGCAGCGCTACAGGGCTCGGCGAGCAGTACTTC.

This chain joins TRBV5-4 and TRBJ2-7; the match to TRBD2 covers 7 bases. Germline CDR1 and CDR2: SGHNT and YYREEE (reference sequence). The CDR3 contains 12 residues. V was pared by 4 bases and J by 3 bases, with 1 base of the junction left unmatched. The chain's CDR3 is CASSRGGYEQYF. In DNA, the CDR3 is TGTGCCAGCAGCCGCGGGGGCTACGAGCAGTACTTC. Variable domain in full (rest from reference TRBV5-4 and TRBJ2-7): ETGVTQSPTHLIKTRGQQVTLRCSSQSGHNTVSWYQQALGQGPQFIFQYYREEENGRGNFPPRFSGLQFPNYSSELNVNALELDDSALYLCASSRGGYEQYFGPGTRLTVT.

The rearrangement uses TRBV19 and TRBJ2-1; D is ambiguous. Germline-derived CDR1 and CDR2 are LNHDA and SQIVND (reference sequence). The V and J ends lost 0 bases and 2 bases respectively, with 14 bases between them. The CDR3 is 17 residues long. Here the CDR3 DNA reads TGTGCCAGTAGTATAGATAGGGAAGGGCTGGCCTACAATGAGCAGTTCTTC. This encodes CASSIDREGLAYNEQFF.

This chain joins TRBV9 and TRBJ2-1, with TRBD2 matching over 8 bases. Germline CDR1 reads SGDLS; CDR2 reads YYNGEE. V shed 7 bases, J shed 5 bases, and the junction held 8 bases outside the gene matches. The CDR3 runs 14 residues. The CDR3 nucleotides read TGTGCCAGCGGGAGCGGGAGTTACCACAATGAGCAGTTCTTC. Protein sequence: CASGSGSYHNEQFF.

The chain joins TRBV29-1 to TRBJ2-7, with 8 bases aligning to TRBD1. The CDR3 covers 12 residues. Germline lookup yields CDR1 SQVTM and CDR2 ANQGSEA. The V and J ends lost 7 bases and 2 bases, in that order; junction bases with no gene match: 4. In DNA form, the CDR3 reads TGCAGCGCAGGGACAGGAGCCTACGAGCAGTACTTC. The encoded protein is CSAGTGAYEQYF.

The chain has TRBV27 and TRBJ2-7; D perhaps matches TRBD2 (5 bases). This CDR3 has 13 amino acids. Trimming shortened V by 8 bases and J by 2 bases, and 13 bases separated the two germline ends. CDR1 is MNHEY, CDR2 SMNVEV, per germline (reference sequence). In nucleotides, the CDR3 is TGTGCCAGCGTAGGCGGGCCTCCCTACGAGCAGTACTTC. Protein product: CASVGGPPYEQYF.

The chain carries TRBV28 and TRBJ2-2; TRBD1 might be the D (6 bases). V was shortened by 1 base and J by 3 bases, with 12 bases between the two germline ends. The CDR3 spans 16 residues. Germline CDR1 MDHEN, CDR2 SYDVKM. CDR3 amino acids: CASSLFLTGHTGELFF. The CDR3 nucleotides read TGTGCCAGCAGTTTATTTCTAACAGGGCACACCGGGGAGCTGTTTTTT.

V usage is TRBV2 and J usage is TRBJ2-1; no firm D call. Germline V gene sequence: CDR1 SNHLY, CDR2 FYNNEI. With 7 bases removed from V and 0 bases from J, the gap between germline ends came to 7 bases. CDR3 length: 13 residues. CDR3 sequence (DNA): TGTGCCAGCACAGACCGCTCCTACAATGAGCAGTTCTTC. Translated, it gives CASTDRSYNEQFF.

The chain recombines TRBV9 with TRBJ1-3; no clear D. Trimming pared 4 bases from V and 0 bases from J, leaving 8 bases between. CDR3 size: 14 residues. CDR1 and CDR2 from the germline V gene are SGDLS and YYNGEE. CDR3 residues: CASSIGPSGNTIYF. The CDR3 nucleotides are TGTGCCAGCAGCATCGGCCCCTCTGGAAACACCATATATTTT.

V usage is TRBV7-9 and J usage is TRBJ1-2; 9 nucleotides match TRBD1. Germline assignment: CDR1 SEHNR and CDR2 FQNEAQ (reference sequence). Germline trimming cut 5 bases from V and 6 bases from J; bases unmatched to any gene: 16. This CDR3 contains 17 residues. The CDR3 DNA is TGTGCCAGCAGCGTGAAGCCCGGGACAGGGAGGGAGAATGGCTACACCTTC. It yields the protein CASSVKPGTGRENGYTF.

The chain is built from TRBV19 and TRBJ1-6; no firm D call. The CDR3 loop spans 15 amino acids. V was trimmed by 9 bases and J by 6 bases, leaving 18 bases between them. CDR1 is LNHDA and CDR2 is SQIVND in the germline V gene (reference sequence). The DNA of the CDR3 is TGTGCCAGGCCGGGCTCCCCGGGCCCTAATTCACCCCTCCACTTT. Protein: CARPGSPGPNSPLHF.

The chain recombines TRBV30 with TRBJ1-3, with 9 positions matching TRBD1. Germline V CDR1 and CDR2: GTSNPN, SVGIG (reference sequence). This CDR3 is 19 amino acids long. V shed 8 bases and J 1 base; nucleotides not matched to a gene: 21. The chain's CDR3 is CAPPPEGQGALPSGNTIYF. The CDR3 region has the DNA TGTGCCCCACCCCCTGAGGGACAGGGAGCCCTACCTTCTGGAAACACCATATATTTT.

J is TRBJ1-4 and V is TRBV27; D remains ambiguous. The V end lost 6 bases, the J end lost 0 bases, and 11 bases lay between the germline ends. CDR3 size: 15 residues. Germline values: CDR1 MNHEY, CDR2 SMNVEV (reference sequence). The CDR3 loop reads CASRSSGPTNEKLFF. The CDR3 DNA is TGTGCCAGCAGATCCTCAGGACCAACTAATGAAAAACTGTTTTTT.

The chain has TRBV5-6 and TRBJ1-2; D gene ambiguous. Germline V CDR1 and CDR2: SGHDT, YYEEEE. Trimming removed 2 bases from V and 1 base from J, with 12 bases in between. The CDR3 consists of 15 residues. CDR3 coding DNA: TGTGCCAGCAGCTTAGAGCCGGAGATTAACTATGGCTACACCTTC. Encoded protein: CASSLEPEINYGYTF.

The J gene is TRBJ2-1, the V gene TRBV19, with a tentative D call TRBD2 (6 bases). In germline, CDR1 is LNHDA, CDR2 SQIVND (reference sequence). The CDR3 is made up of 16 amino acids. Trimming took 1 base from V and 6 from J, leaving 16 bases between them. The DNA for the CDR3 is TGTGCCAGTAGTATAGGTAGAACAACCGGGGGCAATGAGCAGTTCTTC. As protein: CASSIGRTTGGNEQFF.

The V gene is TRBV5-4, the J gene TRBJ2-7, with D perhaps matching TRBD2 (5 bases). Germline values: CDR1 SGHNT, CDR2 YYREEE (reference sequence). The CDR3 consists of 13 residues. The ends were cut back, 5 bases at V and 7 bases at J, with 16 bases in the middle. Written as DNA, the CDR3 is TGTGCCAGCAGAGGCACTAGATCGGGGGAGCAGTACTTC. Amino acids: CASRGTRSGEQYF. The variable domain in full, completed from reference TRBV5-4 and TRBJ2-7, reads ETGVTQSPTHLIKTRGQQVTLRCSSQSGHNTVSWYQQALGQGPQFIFQYYREEENGRGNFPPRFSGLQFPNYSSELNVNALELDDSALYLCASRGTRSGEQYFGPGTRLTVT.

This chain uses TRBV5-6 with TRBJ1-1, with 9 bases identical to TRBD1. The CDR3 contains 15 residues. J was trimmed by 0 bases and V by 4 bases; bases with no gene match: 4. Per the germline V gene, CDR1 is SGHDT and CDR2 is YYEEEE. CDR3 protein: CASSMDRGMNTEAFF. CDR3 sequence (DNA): TGTGCCAGCAGCATGGACAGGGGCATGAACACTGAAGCTTTCTTT.

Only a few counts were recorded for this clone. The CDR3 sequence: CASGTGTRIEKLFF. CDR3 sequence (DNA): TGCGCCAGCGGGACAGGGACGAGGATTGAAAAACTGTTTTTT. This rearrangement joins TRBV10-1 to TRBJ1-4; 9 bases line up with TRBD1. The CDR3 has 14 residues. After removal of 8 bases from V and 7 bases from J, the junction contained 8 bases not matched to a gene. CDR1 WNHNN and CDR2 SYGVQD come from the germline V gene (reference sequence).

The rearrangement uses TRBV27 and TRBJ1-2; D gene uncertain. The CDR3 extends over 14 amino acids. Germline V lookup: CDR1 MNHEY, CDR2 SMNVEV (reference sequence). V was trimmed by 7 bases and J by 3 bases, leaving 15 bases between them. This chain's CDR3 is CASNPKGLDYGYTF. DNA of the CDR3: TGTGCCAGCAACCCGAAGGGCCTGGACTATGGCTACACCTTC.

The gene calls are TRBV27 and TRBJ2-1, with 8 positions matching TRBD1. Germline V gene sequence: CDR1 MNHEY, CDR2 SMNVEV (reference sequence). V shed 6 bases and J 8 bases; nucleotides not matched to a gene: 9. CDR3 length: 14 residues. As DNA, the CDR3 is TGTGCCAGCAGCTACGGACAGGGTGGCTATGAGCAGTTCTTC. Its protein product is CASSYGQGGYEQFF.

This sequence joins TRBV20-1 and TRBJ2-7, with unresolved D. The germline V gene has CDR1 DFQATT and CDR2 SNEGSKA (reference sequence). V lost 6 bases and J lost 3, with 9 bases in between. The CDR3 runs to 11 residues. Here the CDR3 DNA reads TGCAGTGCCAGGCGGTTCTACGAGCAGTACTTC. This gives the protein CSARRFYEQYF.

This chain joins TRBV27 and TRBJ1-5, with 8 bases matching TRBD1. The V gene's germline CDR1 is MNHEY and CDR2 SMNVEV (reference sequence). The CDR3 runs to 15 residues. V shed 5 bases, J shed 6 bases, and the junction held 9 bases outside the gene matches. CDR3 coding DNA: TGTGCCAGCAGTGCGACAGGGGAAGAGGGTCAGCCCCAGCATTTT. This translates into CASSATGEEGQPQHF.

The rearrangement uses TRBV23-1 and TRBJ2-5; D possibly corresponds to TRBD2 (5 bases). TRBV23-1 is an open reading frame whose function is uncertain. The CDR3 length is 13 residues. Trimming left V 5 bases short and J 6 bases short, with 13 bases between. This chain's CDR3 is CASSTRGEKTQYF. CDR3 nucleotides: TGCGCCAGCAGTACCCGGGGTGAGAAGACCCAGTACTTC.

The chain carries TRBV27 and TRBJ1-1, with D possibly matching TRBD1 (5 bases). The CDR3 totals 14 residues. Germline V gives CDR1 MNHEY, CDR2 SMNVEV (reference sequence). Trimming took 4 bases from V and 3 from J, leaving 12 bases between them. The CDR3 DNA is TGTGCCAGCAGTTCCCTCGGGGCAGACACTGAAGCTTTCTTT. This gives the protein CASSSLGADTEAFF.

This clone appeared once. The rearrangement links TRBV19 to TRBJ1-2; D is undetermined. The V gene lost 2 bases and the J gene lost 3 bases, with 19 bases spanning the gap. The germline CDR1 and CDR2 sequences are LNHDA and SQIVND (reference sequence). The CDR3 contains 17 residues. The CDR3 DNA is TGTGCCAGTAGTATACCCGCGGTGGGAGGCTTATACTATGGCTACACCTTC. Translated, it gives CASSIPAVGGLYYGYTF.

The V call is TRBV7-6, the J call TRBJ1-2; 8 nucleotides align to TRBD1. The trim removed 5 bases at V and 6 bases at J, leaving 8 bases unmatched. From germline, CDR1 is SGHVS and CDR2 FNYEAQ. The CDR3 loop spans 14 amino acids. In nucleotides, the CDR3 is TGTGCCAGCAGCCATCTGACAGGGGCGGATGGCTACACCTTC. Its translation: CASSHLTGADGYTF. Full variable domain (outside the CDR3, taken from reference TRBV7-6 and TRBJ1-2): GAGVSQSPRYKVTKRGQDVALRCDPISGHVSLYWYRQALGQGPEFLTYFNYEAQQDKSGLPNDRFSAERPEGSISTLTIQRTEQRDSAMYRCASSHLTGADGYTFGSGTRLTVV.